This T cell receptor beta chain derives from a study of Graves' ophthalmopathy and Graves' hyperthyroidism. Amplified material comprised TCR beta CDR3 regions derived from RNA transcripts. First-round RT-PCR relied on HTBI primers, and a second-round multiplex PCR came next. MiXCR, applied by TCRdb to the multiplex PCR reads, yields one record per CDR3 protein. The sample yields around 590,000 distinct CDR3 sequences, less than 40% seen once. People with hyperthyroidism were aged 18 to 65 and newly diagnosed, under 2 months' duration. Germline-derived CDR1 and CDR2 are WNHNN and SYGVQD (reference sequence). CDR3 length equals 15 residues. V was pared by 2 bases and J by 6 bases, with 7 bases of the junction left unmatched. This clonotype was seen ten or more times.

Sequencing input: peripheral blood or thyroid tissue (not recorded which). The clonotype comes from an adult man with Graves' hyperthyroidism. This chain uses TRBV10-1 with TRBJ2-7; 10 positions match TRBD1. CDR3 nucleotides: TGCGCCAGCAGTGAGGGGACAGGGGTGAGGGGCGAGCAGTACTTC. Residues: CASSEGTGVRGEQYF.